In its sample, the clone carrying this T cell receptor (beta chain) was seen many times. Its antigen is not identified. The study made its TCR cDNA through 5'RACE template switching. That step introduced a universal primer site along with UMIs. Each CDR3 protein gets one entry after TCRdb re-called the 5' RACE reads with MiXCR. The sample has approximately 550,000 distinct CDR3 sequences, over 15% seen once. The V end lost 6 bases, the J end lost 4 bases, and 10 bases lay between the germline ends. The CDR3 covers 13 residues. Germline V lookup: CDR1 MNHEY, CDR2 SVGEGT. This sample is part of a study of T cells after yellow fever vaccination. About the research overall: The fractions with low cell numbers were processed using SMART-Seq v4 Ultra Low Input.

Points from the study as a whole: A limited proportion of clonotypes was detected within both the CD4 and CD8 compartments. Weaker, the secondary response peaked sooner, at day 5 versus 15.

The chain links TRBV6-2 or TRBV6-3 to TRBJ1-5; tentative D call: TRBD1 (6 bases). This TCR was sampled from a young man who received the YFV17D yellow fever vaccine. The sequencing used PBMCs, collected 15 days after the yellow fever booster vaccination. The CDR3 spells CASRWTENQPQHF. DNA of the CDR3: TGTGCCAGCAGGTGGACAGAAAATCAGCCCCAGCATTTT.